This TCR beta chain derives from a study of Tregs in tolerant kidney transplant recipients. Study outcomes and limitations: Biological reproducibility was not directly addressed, but technical replication error appeared minimal.

CDR1 and CDR2 from the germline V gene are KGHSH and LQKENI. The CDR3 extends over 19 amino acids. Unmatched junction bases numbered 6, after V lost 1 base and J lost 0 bases. Clones were sequenced by immunoSEQ multiplex PCR, and TCRdb holds only the in-frame ones, with some missing. Of some 240,000 clones in the sample, roughly 84% were seen once. Turning to this clone: Its antigen is unidentified.

Sequencing was carried out using CD4+ T cells from blood. The TCR sequence derives from a human donor in good health. The rearrangement uses TRBV18 and TRBJ2-1; 13 nucleotides match TRBD2. Here the CDR3 DNA reads TGTGCCAGCTCACCACTTCCGACTAGCGGGAGGAGCTCCTACAATGAGCAGTTCTTC. It encodes CASSPLPTSGRSSYNEQFF.